This T cell receptor beta chain was sequenced in a study of T cell responses to AZD1222 COVID-19 vaccine. This CDR3 comprises 14 residues. Germline V gene data show CDR1 as SGHRS and CDR2 as YFSETQ. The V and J ends lost 2 bases and 6 bases respectively, with 9 bases between them. The count of this clone is one. Sequencing was performed with immunoSEQ multiplex PCR; in TCRdb, only in-frame clones are kept and a portion is missing. This sample has roughly 180,000 clones, with about 89% found just once. V gene TRBV5-1 combines with J gene TRBJ1-6, with D maybe TRBD1 (6 bases). The TCR sequence derives from an adult in good health. The sequencing here drew on peripheral blood, taken on day 0 of MenACWY control vaccination. The CDR3 here is CASSFPGANSPLHF. The CDR3 DNA follows: TGCGCCAGCAGCTTCCCGGGGGCTAATTCACCCCTCCACTTT. Full variable domain (outside the CDR3, taken from reference TRBV5-1 and TRBJ1-6): KAGVTQTPRYLIKTRGQQVTLSCSPISGHRSVSWYQQTPGQGLQFLFEYFSETQRNKGNFPGRFSGRQFSNSRSEMNVSTLELGDSALYLCASSFPGANSPLHFGNGTRLTVT.